This T cell receptor (beta chain) derives from a study of blood T cells in healthy people across ages. A note on this clonotype: Its antigen is still unknown.

For the second PCR, which ran for about 7 to 11 cycles, a sample-barcoded 5' primer and a J-beta primer mix were used. MiXCR, applied by TCRdb to the 5' RACE reads, yields one record per CDR3 protein. The sample contains over 1,500,000 distinct CDR3 sequences, approximately 50% of which appear only once. Trimming removed 5 bases at V and 4 bases at J, with 10 bases between. Germline CDR1 and CDR2: SNHLY and FYNNEI. The CDR3 is made up of 13 amino acids. Whole-study findings and limits: More naive CD4+ cells and higher diversity were found in long-lived than in aged donors.

The chain combines TRBV2 with TRBJ2-3; D may be TRBD2 (5 bases). The receptor comes from a middle-aged woman in good health. The sample consisted of blood. As DNA, the CDR3 is TGTGCCAGCAGTTCAATTAGCGCAGATACGCAGTATTTT. This codes for CASSSISADTQYF.